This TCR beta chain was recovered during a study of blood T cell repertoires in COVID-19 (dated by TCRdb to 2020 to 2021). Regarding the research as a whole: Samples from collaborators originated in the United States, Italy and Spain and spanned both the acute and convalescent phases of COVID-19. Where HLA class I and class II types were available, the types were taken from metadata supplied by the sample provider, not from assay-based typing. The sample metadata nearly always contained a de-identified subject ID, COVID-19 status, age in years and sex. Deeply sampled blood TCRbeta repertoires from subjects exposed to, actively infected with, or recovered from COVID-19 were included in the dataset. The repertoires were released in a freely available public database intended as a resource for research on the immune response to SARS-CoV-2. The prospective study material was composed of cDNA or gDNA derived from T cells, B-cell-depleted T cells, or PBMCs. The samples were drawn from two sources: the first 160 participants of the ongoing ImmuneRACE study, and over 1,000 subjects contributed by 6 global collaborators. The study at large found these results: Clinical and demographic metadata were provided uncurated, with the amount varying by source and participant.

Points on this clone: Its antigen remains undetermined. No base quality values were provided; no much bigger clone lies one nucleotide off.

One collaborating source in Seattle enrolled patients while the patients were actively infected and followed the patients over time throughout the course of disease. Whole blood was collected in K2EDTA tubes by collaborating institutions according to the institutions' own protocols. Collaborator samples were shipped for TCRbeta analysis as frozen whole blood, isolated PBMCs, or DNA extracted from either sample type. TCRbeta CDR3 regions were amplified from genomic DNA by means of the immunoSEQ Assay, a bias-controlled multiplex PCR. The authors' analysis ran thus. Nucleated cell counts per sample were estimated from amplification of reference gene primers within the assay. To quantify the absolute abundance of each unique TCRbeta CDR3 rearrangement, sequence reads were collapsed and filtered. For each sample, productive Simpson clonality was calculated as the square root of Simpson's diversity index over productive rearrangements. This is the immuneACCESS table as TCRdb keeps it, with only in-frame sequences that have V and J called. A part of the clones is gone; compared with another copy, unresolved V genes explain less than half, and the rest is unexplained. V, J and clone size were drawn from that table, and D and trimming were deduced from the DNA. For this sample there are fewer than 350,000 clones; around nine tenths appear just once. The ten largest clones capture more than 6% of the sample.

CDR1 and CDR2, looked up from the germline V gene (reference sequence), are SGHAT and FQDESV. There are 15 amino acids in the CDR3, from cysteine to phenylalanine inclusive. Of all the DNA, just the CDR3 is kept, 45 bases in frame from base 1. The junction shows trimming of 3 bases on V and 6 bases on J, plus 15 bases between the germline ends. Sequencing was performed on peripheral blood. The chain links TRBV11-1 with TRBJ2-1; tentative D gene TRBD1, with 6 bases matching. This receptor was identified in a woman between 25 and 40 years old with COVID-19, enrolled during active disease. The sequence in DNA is TGTGCCAGCAGCTTTACAGGGTCCCTCGGCAATGAGCAGTTCTTC. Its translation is CASSFTGSLGNEQFF.